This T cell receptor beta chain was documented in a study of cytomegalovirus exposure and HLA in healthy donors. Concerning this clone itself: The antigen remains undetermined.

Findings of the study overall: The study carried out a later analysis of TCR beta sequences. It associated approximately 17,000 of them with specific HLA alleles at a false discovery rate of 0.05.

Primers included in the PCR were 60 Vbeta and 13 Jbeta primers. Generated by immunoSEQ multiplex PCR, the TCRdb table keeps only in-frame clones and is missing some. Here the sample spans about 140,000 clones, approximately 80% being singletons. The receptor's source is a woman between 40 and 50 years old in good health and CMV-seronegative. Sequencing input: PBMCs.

CDR3 region: CASTRGGRAGYTF. For the CDR3, the DNA is TGTGCCAGCACCCGAGGGGGGAGGGCCGGCTACACCTTC. The genes are TRBV6-5 and TRBJ1-2, with a possible D match to TRBD1 (6 bases). V was shortened by 7 bases and J by 8 bases, with 17 bases between the two germline ends. This CDR3 region has 13 residues. Germline V gene data show CDR1 as MNHEY and CDR2 as SVGAGI.